These 19 T cell receptor beta chains were all obtained from the same sample, sequenced in a study of regulatory T cells in long-lasting Graves disease. Combining iRepertoire HTBI primers with Arm-PCR of CDR3 regions, the authors built TCR beta libraries. TCRdb reprocessed the multiplex PCR reads with MiXCR, giving one entry per CDR3 protein. The sample has around 250,000 distinct CDR3 sequences, just over 20% seen once; the top ten hold around 14%. Regarding time point: newly diagnosed GD, antithyroid drugs for less than 3 months. With RNA extracted from PBMCs as input, the TCR library was made. The specimen was peripheral blood mononuclear cells (PBMCs), collected at new diagnosis, from a patient treated with antithyroid drugs. The source is a female donor with Graves disease.

Ten or more counts support this clonotype. Sequence at one end of the junction differs from germline and may be a read error. The CDR3 nucleotides read TGTGCCGGCAGTTTACGGGGGCCGTCCTACGAGCAGTACTTC. Amino acid sequence: CAGSLRGPSYEQYF. This rearrangement joins TRBV27 to TRBJ2-7; perhaps D is TRBD1 or TRBD2 (6 bases each). The V gene's germline CDR1 is MNHEY and CDR2 SMNVEV (reference sequence). This CDR3 contains 14 residues.

This clonotype showed up many times. The CDR3 sequence is CASSLSSSGSGTYNEQFF. CDR3 DNA sequence: TGCGCCAGCAGCTTGTCGTCTAGCGGGAGCGGTACGTACAATGAGCAGTTCTTC. This sequence joins TRBV5-1 and TRBJ2-1; the match to TRBD2 covers 10 bases. CDR1 and CDR2 (germline): SGHRS, YFSETQ. J was trimmed by 4 bases and V by 1 base; bases with no gene match: 11. This CDR3 is 18 amino acids long.

This clonotype was seen many times. V gene TRBV28 combines with J gene TRBJ1-1; possibly TRBD1 for D (6 bases). The V gene lost 5 bases and the J gene lost 2 bases, with 21 bases spanning the gap. CDR1 and CDR2 (germline): MDHEN, SYDVKM. This CDR3 spans 17 amino acids. The CDR3 reads CASSTSGTRTENTEAFF. The CDR3 coding sequence is TGTGCCAGCAGTACCTCCGGGACACGGACTGAAAACACTGAAGCTTTCTTT.

This clonotype was seen a handful of times. The chain recombines TRBV6-1 with TRBJ2-1; the D gene is possibly TRBD1 (5 bases). V lost 3 bases and J lost 8, with 14 bases in between. CDR1 is MNHNS, CDR2 SASEGT, per germline. The CDR3 is 14 residues long. CDR3 DNA sequence: TGTGCCAGCAGTGATCCCCAGGGCACCGATGAGCAGTTCTTC. Translation: CASSDPQGTDEQFF.

This clonotype was seen ten or more times. The genes are TRBV9 and TRBJ2-5; tentatively, D is TRBD2 (6 bases). V lost 0 bases and J 5 bases, leaving 11 bases between the germline ends. From germline, CDR1 is SGDLS and CDR2 YYNGEE. CDR3 length: 14 amino acids. CDR3 residues: CASSVEEGRETQYF. The CDR3 DNA is TGTGCCAGCAGCGTAGAGGAGGGACGGGAGACCCAGTACTTC.

The sample holds one count of this clonotype. With a far larger clone one base away, a read error is the likely cause. The V call is TRBV11-2, the J call TRBJ1-1; 7 bases align to TRBD1. The CDR3 totals 13 residues. Germline V gene lookup returns CDR1 SGHAT and CDR2 FQNNGV. CDR3 residues: CATSLTGSGEAFF. CDR3 nucleotides: TGTGCCACCAGCCTGACAGGGTCGGGTGAAGCTTTCTTT.

The chain combines TRBV6-2 or TRBV6-3 with TRBJ2-3; weak D call: TRBD2 (6 bases). Trimming removed 2 bases at V and 6 bases at J, with 15 bases between. Germline V CDR1 and CDR2: MNHEY, SVGEGT. The CDR3 sequence is 15 residues long. The CDR3: CASSYGAGRRDTQYF. The CDR3 DNA reads TGTGCCAGCAGTTACGGGGCGGGGCGAAGGGATACGCAGTATTTT.

As for this clonotype: With a far larger clone one base away, a read error is the likely cause. This chain uses TRBV7-6 with TRBJ2-7, with 8 bases lining up with TRBD2. V shed 5 bases, J shed 7 bases, and the junction held 13 bases outside the gene matches. Germline V gives CDR1 SGHVS, CDR2 FNYEAQ. This CDR3 is built from 15 residues. The CDR3 loop reads CASSQSGGSHNEQYF. The DNA of the CDR3 is TGTGCCAGCAGCCAGAGCGGGGGCTCCCACAATGAGCAGTACTTC.

The sample holds a few counts of this clonotype. This sequence joins TRBV19 and TRBJ2-6; D gene ambiguous. There are 17 residues in the CDR3. Germline V CDR1 and CDR2: LNHDA, SQIVND (reference sequence). V was cut by 4 bases and J by 0 bases, with 13 bases left in between. This chain's CDR3 is CASSKGSLRSGANVLTF. The CDR3 DNA is TGTGCCAGTAGTAAGGGCAGTTTACGCTCTGGGGCCAACGTCCTGACTTTC.

This clonotype appeared many times. The CDR3 DNA reads TGCAGTGCTAACCCGGGACAGGGGGATGCAGGCTATGGCTACACCTTC. As protein: CSANPGQGDAGYGYTF. The chain is built from TRBV20-1 and TRBJ1-2; 11 bases map to TRBD1. V lost 4 bases to trimming and J lost 4 bases; unmatched junction nucleotides: 11. This CDR3 has 16 amino acids. CDR1 and CDR2 from the germline V gene are DFQATT and SNEGSKA (reference sequence).

Many counts were recorded for this clonotype. V is TRBV7-9 and J is TRBJ1-6; the D is unclear. Per germline, CDR1 SEHNR and CDR2 FQNEAQ (reference sequence). There are 15 residues in the CDR3. Trimming stripped 5 bases from V and 7 bases from J, with 15 bases between. CDR3 residues: CASSERGNANSPLHF. The CDR3 DNA reads as TGTGCCAGCAGCGAGCGGGGAAATGCGAATTCACCCCTCCACTTT.

For this clonotype: A single base separates this from a much larger clone, so it may be a read error. This chain uses TRBV2 with TRBJ1-2; 7 bases line up with TRBD1. The CDR3 has 13 amino acids. The germline gives CDR1 SNHLY, CDR2 FYNNEI. CDR3 in amino acids: CDIRDSTNYGYTF. CDR3 sequence (DNA): TGTGACATCCGGGACAGTACTAACTATGGCTACACCTTC. Full variable domain (outside the CDR3, taken from reference TRBV2 and TRBJ1-2): EPEVTQTPSHQVTQMGQEVILRCVPISNHLYFYWYRQILGQKVEFLVSFYNNEISEKSEIFDDQFSVERPDGSNFTLKIRSTKLEDSAMYFCDIRDSTNYGYTFGSGTRLTVV.

This clonotype was counted ten times or more. The chain combines TRBV20-1 with TRBJ1-1; a weak D match, TRBD1 (6 bases). Trimming cost V 6 bases and J 0 bases, with 8 bases left between them. The CDR3 has 12 residues. The germline V gene encodes CDR1 DFQATT and CDR2 SNEGSKA (reference sequence). The CDR3 sequence: CSAHRVNTEAFF. Here the CDR3 DNA reads TGCAGTGCCCACAGGGTGAACACTGAAGCTTTCTTT.

The rearrangement links TRBV20-1 to TRBJ2-1, with 10 bases that match TRBD2. V gave up 1 base and J gave up 1 base; unmatched junction bases: 4. CDR3 length: 16 amino acids. CDR1 and CDR2 from the germline V gene are DFQATT and SNEGSKA (reference sequence). The chain's CDR3 is CSARVSGGLSYNEQFF. The CDR3 nucleotides are TGCAGTGCTAGAGTTAGCGGGGGGTTATCCTACAATGAGCAGTTCTTC.

This clonotype was seen repeatedly, ten times or more. The chain uses TRBV20-1 and TRBJ1-4; D might be TRBD1 (6 bases). Trimming shortened V by 0 bases and J by 8 bases, and 13 bases separated the two germline ends. The CDR3 has 14 residues. Germline CDR1 DFQATT, CDR2 SNEGSKA (reference sequence). In DNA form, the CDR3 reads TGCAGTGCTAGAGATTTTGGGACACAAGAAAAACTGTTTTTT. It specifies CSARDFGTQEKLFF.

This clonotype occurred many times. The rearrangement links TRBV7-9 to TRBJ2-5; D remains unclear. The V gene's germline CDR1 is SEHNR and CDR2 FQNEAQ (reference sequence). Trimming removed 3 bases at V and 5 bases at J, with 10 bases between. This CDR3 has 13 residues. The CDR3: CASSFIAGETQYF. CDR3 nucleotide sequence: TGTGCCAGCAGCTTTATAGCCGGGGAGACCCAGTACTTC.

The table lists this clonotype with many counts. This chain uses TRBV2 with TRBJ2-3; D perhaps matches TRBD1 (5 bases). From germline, CDR1 is SNHLY and CDR2 FYNNEI. The CDR3 has 14 residues. V lost 7 bases to trimming and J lost 1 base, with 12 bases between them. CDR3 sequence reads: CASTADSRTDTQYF. Written as DNA, the CDR3 is TGTGCCAGCACTGCCGACAGTCGCACAGATACGCAGTATTTT.

This clonotype was seen repeatedly, ten times or more. The chain joins TRBV5-1 to TRBJ2-1; 7 bases map to TRBD1. The germline V gene has CDR1 SGHRS and CDR2 YFSETQ. CDR3 size: 16 residues. V dropped 0 bases and J dropped 0; count of bases not matched to a gene: 3. The CDR3 loop reads CASSLEDRSSYNEQFF. The CDR3 nucleotides read TGCGCCAGCAGCTTGGAGGACAGGAGCTCCTACAATGAGCAGTTCTTC. The full variable domain, completed using reference TRBV5-1 and TRBJ2-1, is KAGVTQTPRYLIKTRGQQVTLSCSPISGHRSVSWYQQTPGQGLQFLFEYFSETQRNKGNFPGRFSGRQFSNSRSEMNVSTLELGDSALYLCASSLEDRSSYNEQFFGPGTRLTVL.

In its sample, this clonotype was seen many times. The CDR3 spells CSASLNYGYTF. CDR3 bases: TGCAGTGCTAGCCTTAACTATGGCTACACCTTC. V gene TRBV20-1 combines with J gene TRBJ1-2; no clear D. V lost 3 bases to trimming and J lost 1 base, with 3 bases between them. In germline, CDR1 is DFQATT, CDR2 SNEGSKA (reference sequence). This CDR3 is 11 amino acids long.